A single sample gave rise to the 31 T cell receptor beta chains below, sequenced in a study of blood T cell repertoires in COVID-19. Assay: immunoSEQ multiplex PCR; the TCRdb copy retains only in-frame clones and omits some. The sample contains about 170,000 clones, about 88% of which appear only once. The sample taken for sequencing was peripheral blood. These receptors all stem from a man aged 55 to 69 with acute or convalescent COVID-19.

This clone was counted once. The DNA of the CDR3 is TGTGCCAGCACCGAGGGGGACAGGGGGCCTGGCTACACCTTC. Translated: CASTEGDRGPGYTF. This chain joins TRBV6-1 and TRBJ1-2, with 12 bases matching TRBD1. Looked up from germline, CDR1 is MNHNS and CDR2 is SASEGT. V lost 7 bases and J lost 7; bases outside the gene matches: 7. The CDR3 runs 14 residues.

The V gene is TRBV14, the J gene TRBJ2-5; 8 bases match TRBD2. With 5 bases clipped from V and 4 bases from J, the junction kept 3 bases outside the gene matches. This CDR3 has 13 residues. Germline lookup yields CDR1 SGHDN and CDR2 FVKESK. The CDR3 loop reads CASSFSGAETQYF. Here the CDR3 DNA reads TGTGCCAGCAGCTTTAGCGGGGCAGAGACCCAGTACTTC.

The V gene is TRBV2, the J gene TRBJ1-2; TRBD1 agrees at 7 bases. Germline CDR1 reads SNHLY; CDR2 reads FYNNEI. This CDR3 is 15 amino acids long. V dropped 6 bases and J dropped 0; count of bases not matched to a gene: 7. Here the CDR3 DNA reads TGTGCCAGCAGGACAGGGACTTTTTCTAACTATGGCTACACCTTC. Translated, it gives CASRTGTFSNYGYTF.

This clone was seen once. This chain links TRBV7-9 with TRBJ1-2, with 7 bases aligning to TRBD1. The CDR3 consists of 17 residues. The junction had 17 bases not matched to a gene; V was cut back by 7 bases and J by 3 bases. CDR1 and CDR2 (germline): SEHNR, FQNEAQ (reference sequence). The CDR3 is CASTIHRGRGFDYGYTF. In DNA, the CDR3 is TGTGCCAGCACCATACATCGGGGCAGGGGGTTTGACTATGGCTACACCTTC.

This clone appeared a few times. CDR3 DNA sequence: TGTGCCAGTAGTATTACGGGGACAGCCTACAATGAGCAGTTCTTC. Its translation is CASSITGTAYNEQFF. This rearrangement joins TRBV19 to TRBJ2-1, with 7 bases lining up with TRBD1. V dropped 3 bases and J dropped 2; count of bases not matched to a gene: 4. Germline V gives CDR1 LNHDA, CDR2 SQIVND (reference sequence). The CDR3 is made up of 15 amino acids.

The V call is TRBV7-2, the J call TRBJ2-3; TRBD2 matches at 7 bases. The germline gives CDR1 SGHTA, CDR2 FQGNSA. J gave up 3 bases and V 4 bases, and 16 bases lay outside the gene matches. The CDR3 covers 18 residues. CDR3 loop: CASSSKALAAPGTDTQYF. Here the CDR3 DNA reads TGTGCCAGCAGCTCCAAGGCCCTAGCGGCCCCGGGTACAGATACGCAGTATTTT. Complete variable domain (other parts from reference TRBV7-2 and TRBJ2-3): GAGVSQSPSNKVTEKGKDVELRCDPISGHTALYWYRQSLGQGLEFLIYFQGNSAPDKSGLPSDRFSAERTGGSVSTLTIQRTQQEDSAVYLCASSSKALAAPGTDTQYFGPGTRLTVL.

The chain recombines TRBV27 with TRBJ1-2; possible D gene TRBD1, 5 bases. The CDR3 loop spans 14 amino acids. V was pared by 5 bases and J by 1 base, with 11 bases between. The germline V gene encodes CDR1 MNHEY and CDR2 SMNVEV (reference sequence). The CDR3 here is CASSPRQSNYGYTF. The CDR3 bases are TGTGCCAGCAGTCCCCGACAGAGTAACTATGGCTACACCTTC.

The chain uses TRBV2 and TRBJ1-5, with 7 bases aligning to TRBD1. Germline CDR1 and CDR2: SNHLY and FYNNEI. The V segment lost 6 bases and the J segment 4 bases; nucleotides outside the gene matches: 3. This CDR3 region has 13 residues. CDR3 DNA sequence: TGTGCCAGCAGGGACAGGCCTAATCAGCCCCAGCATTTT. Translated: CASRDRPNQPQHF.

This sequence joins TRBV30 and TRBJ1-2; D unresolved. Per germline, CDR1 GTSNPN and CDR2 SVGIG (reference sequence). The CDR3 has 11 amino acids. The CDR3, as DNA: TGTGCTTCGGGTCGGGTCTATGGCTACACCTTC. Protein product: CASGRVYGYTF.

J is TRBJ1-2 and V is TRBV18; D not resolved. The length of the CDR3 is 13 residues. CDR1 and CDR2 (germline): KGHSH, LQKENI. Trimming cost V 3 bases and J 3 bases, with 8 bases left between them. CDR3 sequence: CASSPSGYYGYTF. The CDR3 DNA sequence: TGTGCCAGCTCACCGAGCGGGTACTATGGCTACACCTTC. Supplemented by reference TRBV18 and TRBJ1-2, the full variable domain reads NAGVMQNPRHLVRRRGQEARLRCSPMKGHSHVYWYRQLPEEGLKFMVYLQKENIIDESGMPKERFSAEFPKEGPSILRIQQVVRGDSAAYFCASSPSGYYGYTFGSGTRLTVV.

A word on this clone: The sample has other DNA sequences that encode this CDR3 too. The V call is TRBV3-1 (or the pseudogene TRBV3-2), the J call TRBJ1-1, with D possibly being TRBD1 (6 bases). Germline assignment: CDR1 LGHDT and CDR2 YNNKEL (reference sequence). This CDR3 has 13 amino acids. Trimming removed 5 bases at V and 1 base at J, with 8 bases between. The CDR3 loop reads CASSLQGNTEAFF. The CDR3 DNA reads TGTGCCAGCAGCTTACAGGGGAACACTGAAGCTTTCTTT.

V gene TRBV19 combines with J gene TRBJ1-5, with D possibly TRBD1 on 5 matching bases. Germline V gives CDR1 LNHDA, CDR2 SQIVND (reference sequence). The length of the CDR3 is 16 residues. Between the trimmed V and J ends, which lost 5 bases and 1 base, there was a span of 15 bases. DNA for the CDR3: TGTGCCAGTAGTGGGCGGGGGGTCAGGAGCAATCAGCCCCAGCATTTT. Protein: CASSGRGVRSNQPQHF. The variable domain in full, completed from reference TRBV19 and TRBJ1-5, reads DGGITQSPKYLFRKEGQNVTLSCEQNLNHDAMYWYRQDPGQGLRLIYYSQIVNDFQKGDIAEGYSVSREKKESFPLTVTSAQKNPTAFYLCASSGRGVRSNQPQHFGDGTRLSIL.

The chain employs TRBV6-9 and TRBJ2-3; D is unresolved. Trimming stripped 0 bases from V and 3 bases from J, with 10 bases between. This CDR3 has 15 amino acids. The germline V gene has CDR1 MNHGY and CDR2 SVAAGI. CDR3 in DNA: TGTGCCAGCAGTTATTCGCCGGCCGGGACAGATACGCAGTATTTT. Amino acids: CASSYSPAGTDTQYF.

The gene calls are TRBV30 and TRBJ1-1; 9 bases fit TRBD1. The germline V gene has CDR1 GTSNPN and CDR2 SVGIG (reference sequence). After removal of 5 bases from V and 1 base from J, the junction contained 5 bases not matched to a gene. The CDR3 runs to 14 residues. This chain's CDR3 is CAWHADRGNTEAFF. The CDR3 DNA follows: TGTGCCTGGCACGCGGACAGGGGGAACACTGAAGCTTTCTTT.

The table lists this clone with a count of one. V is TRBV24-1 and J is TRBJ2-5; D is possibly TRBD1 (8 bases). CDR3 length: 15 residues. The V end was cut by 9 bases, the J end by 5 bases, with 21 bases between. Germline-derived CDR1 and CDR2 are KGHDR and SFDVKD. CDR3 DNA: TGTGCCACCGGGACTACAGGGGGGCGAAGGGAGACCCAGTACTTC. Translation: CATGTTGGRRETQYF.

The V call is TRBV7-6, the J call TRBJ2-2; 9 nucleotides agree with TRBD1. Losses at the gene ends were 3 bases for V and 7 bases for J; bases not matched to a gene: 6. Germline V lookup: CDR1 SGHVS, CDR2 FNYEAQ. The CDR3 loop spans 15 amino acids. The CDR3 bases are TGTGCCAGCAGCTTCACAGGGGGCGCCGGCGGGGAGCTGTTTTTT. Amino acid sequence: CASSFTGGAGGELFF.

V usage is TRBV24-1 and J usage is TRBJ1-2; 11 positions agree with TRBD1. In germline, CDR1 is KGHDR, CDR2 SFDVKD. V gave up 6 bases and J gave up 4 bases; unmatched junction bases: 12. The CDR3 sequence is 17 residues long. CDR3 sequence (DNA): TGTGCCACCAGTTCACCGGACAGGGGGCGAAGGGGCTATGGCTACACCTTC. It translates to CATSSPDRGRRGYGYTF.

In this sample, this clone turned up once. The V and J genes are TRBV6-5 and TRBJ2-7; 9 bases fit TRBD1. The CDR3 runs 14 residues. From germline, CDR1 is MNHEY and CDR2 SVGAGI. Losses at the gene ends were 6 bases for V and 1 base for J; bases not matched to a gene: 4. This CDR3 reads CASRRQGESYEQYF. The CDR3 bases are TGTGCCAGCAGAAGACAGGGGGAATCCTACGAGCAGTACTTC.

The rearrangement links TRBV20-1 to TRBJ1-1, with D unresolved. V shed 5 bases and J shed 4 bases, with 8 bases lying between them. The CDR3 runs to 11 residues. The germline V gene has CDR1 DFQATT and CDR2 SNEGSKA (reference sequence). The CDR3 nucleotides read TGCAGTGCTCCTAGAGGCACTGAAGCTTTCTTT. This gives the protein CSAPRGTEAFF.

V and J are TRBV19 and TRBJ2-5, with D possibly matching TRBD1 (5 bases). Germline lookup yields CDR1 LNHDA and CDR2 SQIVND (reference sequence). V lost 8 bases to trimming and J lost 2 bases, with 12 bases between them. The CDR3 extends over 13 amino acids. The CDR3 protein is CASSGWVQETQYF. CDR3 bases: TGTGCCAGTTCAGGGTGGGTTCAAGAGACCCAGTACTTC.

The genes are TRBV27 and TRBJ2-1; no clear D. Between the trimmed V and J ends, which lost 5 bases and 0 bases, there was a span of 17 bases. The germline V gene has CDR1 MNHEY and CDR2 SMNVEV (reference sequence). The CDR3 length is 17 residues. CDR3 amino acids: CASSPRVLLSSYNEQFF. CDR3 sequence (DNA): TGTGCCAGCAGTCCCCGCGTGTTATTAAGCTCCTACAATGAGCAGTTCTTC.

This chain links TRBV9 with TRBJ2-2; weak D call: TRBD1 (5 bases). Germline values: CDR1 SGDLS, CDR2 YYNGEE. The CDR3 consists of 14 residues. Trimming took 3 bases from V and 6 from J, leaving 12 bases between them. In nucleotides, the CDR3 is TGTGCCAGCAGCGAGGCAGGGCCGGCCGGGGAGCTGTTTTTT. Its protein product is CASSEAGPAGELFF. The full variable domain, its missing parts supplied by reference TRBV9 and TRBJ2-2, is DSGVTQTPKHLITATGQRVTLRCSPRSGDLSVYWYQQSLDQGLQFLIQYYNGEERAKGNILERFSAQQFPDLHSELNLSSLELGDSALYFCASSEAGPAGELFFGEGSRLTVL.

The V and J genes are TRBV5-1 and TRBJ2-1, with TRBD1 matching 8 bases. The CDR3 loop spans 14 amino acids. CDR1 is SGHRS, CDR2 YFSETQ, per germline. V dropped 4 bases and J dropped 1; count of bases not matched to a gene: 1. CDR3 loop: CASSRQGSYNEQFF. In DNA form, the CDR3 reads TGCGCCAGCAGCCGACAGGGGTCCTACAATGAGCAGTTCTTC. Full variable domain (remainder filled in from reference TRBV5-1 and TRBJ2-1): KAGVTQTPRYLIKTRGQQVTLSCSPISGHRSVSWYQQTPGQGLQFLFEYFSETQRNKGNFPGRFSGRQFSNSRSEMNVSTLELGDSALYLCASSRQGSYNEQFFGPGTRLTVL.

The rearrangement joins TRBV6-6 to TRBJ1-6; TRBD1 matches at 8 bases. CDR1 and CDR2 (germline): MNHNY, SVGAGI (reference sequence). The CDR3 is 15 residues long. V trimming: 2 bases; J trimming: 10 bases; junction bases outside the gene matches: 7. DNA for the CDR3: TGTGCCAGCAGTTACGGGGACAGGAAGATCTCACCCCTCCACTTT. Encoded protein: CASSYGDRKISPLHF.

Written as DNA, the CDR3 is TGCGCCAGCAGCCCATCCAATGAAAAACTGTTTTTT. This sequence encodes CASSPSNEKLFF. This sequence joins TRBV4-1 and TRBJ1-4; D not resolved. The CDR3 is made up of 12 amino acids. V lost 4 bases and J lost 5, with 5 bases in between. Germline CDR1 and CDR2: MGHRA and YSYEKL.

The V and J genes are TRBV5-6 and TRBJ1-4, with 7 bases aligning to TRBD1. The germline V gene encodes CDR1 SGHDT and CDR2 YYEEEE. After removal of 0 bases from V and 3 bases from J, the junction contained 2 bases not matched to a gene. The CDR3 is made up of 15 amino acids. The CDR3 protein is CASSLEGAANEKLFF. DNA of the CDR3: TGTGCCAGCAGCTTGGAGGGGGCAGCTAATGAAAAACTGTTTTTT.

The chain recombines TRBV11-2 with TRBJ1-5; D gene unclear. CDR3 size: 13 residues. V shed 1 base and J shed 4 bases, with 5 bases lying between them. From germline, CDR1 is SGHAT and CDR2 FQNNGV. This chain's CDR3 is CASSLGANQPQHF. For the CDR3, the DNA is TGTGCCAGCAGCTTAGGGGCTAATCAGCCCCAGCATTTT.

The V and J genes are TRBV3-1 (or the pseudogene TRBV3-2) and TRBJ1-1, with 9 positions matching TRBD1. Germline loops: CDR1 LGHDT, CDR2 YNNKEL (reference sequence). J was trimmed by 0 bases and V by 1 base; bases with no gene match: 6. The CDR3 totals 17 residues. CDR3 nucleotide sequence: TGTGCCAGCAGCCAAGCCGGGACAGGGATACTGAACACTGAAGCTTTCTTT. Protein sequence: CASSQAGTGILNTEAFF.

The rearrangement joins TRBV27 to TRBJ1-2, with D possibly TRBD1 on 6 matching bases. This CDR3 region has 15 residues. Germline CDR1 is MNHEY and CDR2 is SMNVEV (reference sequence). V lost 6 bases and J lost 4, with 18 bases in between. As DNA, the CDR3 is TGTGCCAGCAGCTCGCCCAGGGGCAGTGGCTATGGCTACACCTTC. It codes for CASSSPRGSGYGYTF.

The CDR3 DNA sequence: TGTGCCAGCAGTCGGGACAGGGGCTACGAGCAGTACTTC. This translates into CASSRDRGYEQYF. The V call is TRBV2, the J call TRBJ2-7, with TRBD1 matching over 10 bases. Looked up from germline, CDR1 is SNHLY and CDR2 is FYNNEI. Germline trimming cut 5 bases from V and 3 bases from J; bases unmatched to any gene: 1. The CDR3 covers 13 residues.

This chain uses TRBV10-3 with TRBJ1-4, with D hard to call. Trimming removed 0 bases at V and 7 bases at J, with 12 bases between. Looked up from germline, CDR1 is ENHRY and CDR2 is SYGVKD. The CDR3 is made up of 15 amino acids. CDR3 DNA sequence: TGTGCCATCAGTGAGTCCCGGGATAATGGTGAAAAACTGTTTTTT. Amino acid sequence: CAISESRDNGEKLFF.